One T cell receptor (beta chain) is described in this entry. What it binds is unknown. This sample was included in a study of cytotoxic CD8 clonotypes in ibrutinib-treated CLL. Germline V CDR1 and CDR2: SEHNR, FQNEAQ (reference sequence). The length of the CDR3 is 16 residues. V dropped 4 bases and J dropped 6; count of bases not matched to a gene: 8. The table came from immunoSEQ multiplex PCR; TCRdb's copy has only in-frame clones and leaves some out. Seen here are hundreds of thousands of clones, roughly 79% observed once, and the top ten hold 10% to 12%. Overall study results and limits: Age-matched healthy donor levels were exceeded by baseline clonality, which tracked circulating CD8+ T-cell counts. A rise in clonality was seen at ibrutinib response, and a fall back toward baseline was seen at progression.

The TCR comes from a human donor with chronic lymphocytic leukemia. Sequencing was performed on PBMCs, taken after 12 months of ibrutinib treatment. V and J are TRBV7-9 and TRBJ2-3, with TRBD2 identical over 12 bases. CDR3 bases: TGTGCCAGCAGCTCAAGGACTAGCGGGGACTGGGATACGCAGTATTTT. This codes for CASSSRTSGDWDTQYF.